This is a list of T cell receptor beta chains from one sample in a study of long-term antiretroviral therapy in people with HIV. Assay used: immunoSEQ multiplex PCR; TCRdb lists only in-frame clones, some missing. Of about 25,000 clones in the sample, 82% were seen once. Specimen: unsorted PBMCs, collected 2.9 years after starting antiretroviral therapy. The receptors derive from a man aged 45-65 years with HIV. Each CDR3 is given with its conserved first and last residue. The D gene is left open where the match is weak. Clone sizes are given selectively: once, few, many, or a class where the clone is expanded.

DNA: TGTGCCAGCAGCGTAGTTCGGGGGACCCCCGCCACCGGGGAGCTGTTTTTT
CDR3: CASSVVRGTPATGELFF
size: .
D: .
V: TRBV9
J: TRBJ2-2

DNA: TGTGCCAGCAGCTTGGATAGACAGGGTCGAAATTCACCCCTCCACTTT
CDR3: CASSLDRQGRNSPLHF
size: .
D: TRBD1
V: TRBV5-6
J: TRBJ1-6

DNA: TGTGCCAGCAGCGCCGGCGGGGAGCTGTTTTTT
CDR3: CASSAGGELFF
size: .
D: .
V: TRBV9
J: TRBJ2-2

DNA: TGTGCCAGCTCACCACAAGGCCGCGGCTACGAGCAGTACTTC
CDR3: CASSPQGRGYEQYF
size: .
D: .
V: TRBV18
J: TRBJ2-7

DNA: TGTGCAAGTCGCTTAGCGGTTAGGGATGGAACTGAAGCTTTCTTT
CDR3: CASRLAVRDGTEAFF
size: .
D: .
V: TRBV12-2
J: TRBJ1-1

DNA: TGCGCCAGCAGCCAAGGGGGGCGAAACACCGGGGAGCTGTTTTTT
CDR3: CASSQGGRNTGELFF
size: .
D: .
V: TRBV4-3
J: TRBJ2-2

DNA: TGCGCCAGCAGCTTGGGAGGGTACCAAGAGACCCAGTACTTC
CDR3: CASSLGGYQETQYF
size: .
D: .
V: TRBV5-1
J: TRBJ2-5

DNA: TGTGCCAGCAGTTACTCAACCTCCGGCTACTACAATGAGCAGTTCTTC
CDR3: CASSYSTSGYYNEQFF
size: .
D: .
V: TRBV6-5
J: TRBJ2-1

DNA: TGTGCCAGCAGTTCTCTGAGGGACAAAGGGGCTAACTATGGCTACACCTTC
CDR3: CASSSLRDKGANYGYTF
size: .
D: .
V: TRBV28
J: TRBJ1-2

DNA: TGTGCCAGCTCACCAGGGGTCAAAGAGACCCAGTACTTC
CDR3: CASSPGVKETQYF
size: .
D: .
V: TRBV18
J: TRBJ2-5

DNA: TGTGCCAGCAGCTTGGGGGCTTTATCTAATAATTCACCCCTCCACTTT
CDR3: CASSLGALSNNSPLHF
size: .
D: .
V: TRBV7-8
J: TRBJ1-6

DNA: TGTGCCAGCAGCCCCACCCGGGGACCCGGGTCCAATGAGCAGTTCTTC
CDR3: CASSPTRGPGSNEQFF
size: .
D: .
V: TRBV7-8
J: TRBJ2-1

DNA: TGTGCCAGCAGTTTCGGAGGTGAGCAGTTCTTC
CDR3: CASSFGGEQFF
size: .
D: .
V: TRBV6-5
J: TRBJ2-1

DNA: TGTGCCAGTCAGCTGACAGGGGGCATTTATGGCTACACCTTC
CDR3: CASQLTGGIYGYTF
size: once
D: TRBD1
V: TRBV19
J: TRBJ1-2

DNA: TGTGCCAGCAGTCTCTCCGTCGACCTCAATCAGCCCCAGCATTTT
CDR3: CASSLSVDLNQPQHF
size: large
D: .
V: TRBV2
J: TRBJ1-5

DNA: TGTGCCAGCAGCCAACAGGGGAGCTATGGCTACACCTTC
CDR3: CASSQQGSYGYTF
size: .
D: TRBD1
V: TRBV5-6
J: TRBJ1-2

DNA: TGTGCCAGCAGTGACAGGGGAGTAACTCAGCCCCAGCATTTT
CDR3: CASSDRGVTQPQHF
size: .
D: .
V: TRBV2
J: TRBJ1-5

DNA: TGTGCCAGCTCACCACCGGGTCCAGGGCAAAATCAGCCCCAGCATTTT
CDR3: CASSPPGPGQNQPQHF
size: once
D: .
V: TRBV18
J: TRBJ1-5

DNA: TGTGCCAGCAGCCCCCGAGACAGCGAGGGCTACACCTTC
CDR3: CASSPRDSEGYTF
size: .
D: .
V: TRBV7-2
J: TRBJ1-2

DNA: TGTGCCAGCACCTTCGCGTTAAACACCGGGGAGCTGTTTTTT
CDR3: CASTFALNTGELFF
size: .
D: .
V: TRBV7-9
J: TRBJ2-2

DNA: TGTGCCAGCAGCTTAATGCTTAAACGGGGGGGATCCTCCGAGCAGTACTTC
CDR3: CASSLMLKRGGSSEQYF
size: .
D: TRBD2
V: TRBV11-2
J: TRBJ2-7

DNA: TGCGCCAGCAGCCCGGTGCCGGGAGGTCAGACCGGGGAGCTGTTTTTT
CDR3: CASSPVPGGQTGELFF
size: .
D: TRBD2
V: TRBV4-1
J: TRBJ2-2

DNA: TGTGCCAGCAGTTTATTTGCGGGCGCGGGCGAGCAGTACTTC
CDR3: CASSLFAGAGEQYF
size: .
D: .
V: TRBV28
J: TRBJ2-7

DNA: TGTGCCATCAGTGTTGGTCACTTCAGCTCTGGAAACACCATATATTTT
CDR3: CAISVGHFSSGNTIYF
size: once
D: .
V: TRBV10-3
J: TRBJ1-3

DNA: TGTGCCACCAGCAGAGGACAGCCGATCAATGAAAAACTGTTTTTT
CDR3: CATSRGQPINEKLFF
size: few
D: .
V: TRBV15
J: TRBJ1-4

DNA: TGTGCCAGCAGTTTCGAGGGAGCGGTTGAAGCTTTCTTT
CDR3: CASSFEGAVEAFF
size: .
D: .
V: TRBV27
J: TRBJ1-1

DNA: TGCGCCAGCAGCTTGGCCGGTGAGCAGTTCTTC
CDR3: CASSLAGEQFF
size: .
D: .
V: TRBV5-1
J: TRBJ2-1

DNA: TGTGCCAGCAGTACAGGGGGCGCGGGAGATACGCAGTATTTT
CDR3: CASSTGGAGDTQYF
size: .
D: TRBD1
V: TRBV6-1
J: TRBJ2-3

DNA: TGTGCCAGCAGCTTAGGAGGACGGGGCAGGAACACTGAAGCTTTCTTT
CDR3: CASSLGGRGRNTEAFF
size: .
D: .
V: TRBV7-3
J: TRBJ1-1

DNA: TGTGCCAGCAGCTTCCCGGGACAGACCTACGAGCAGTACTTC
CDR3: CASSFPGQTYEQYF
size: .
D: TRBD1
V: TRBV5-6
J: TRBJ2-7

DNA: TGTGCCAGCAGCTCTGCCGGGACCACCCATTCTGAAGCTTTCTTT
CDR3: CASSSAGTTHSEAFF
size: few
D: .
V: TRBV7-9
J: TRBJ1-1

DNA: TGTGCCAGCAGTGAAATGTCCCAGGGGGGTGAAGAGACCCAGTACTTC
CDR3: CASSEMSQGGEETQYF
size: .
D: .
V: TRBV2
J: TRBJ2-5

DNA: TGTGCCAGCAGCTCTTCACAGGGTCGGAGCTCCTACGAGCAGTACTTC
CDR3: CASSSSQGRSSYEQYF
size: .
D: .
V: TRBV7-9
J: TRBJ2-7

DNA: TGTGCCAGCAGCTTGAATTGGGGGCTGGCCGGGGAGCTGTTTTTT
CDR3: CASSLNWGLAGELFF
size: .
D: .
V: TRBV5-5
J: TRBJ2-2

DNA: TGTGCCAGCAGCGGTGGTTGGGGGGCTTCAAGCTCTGGAAACACCATATATTTT
CDR3: CASSGGWGASSSGNTIYF
size: few
D: .
V: TRBV7-9
J: TRBJ1-3

DNA: TGTGCCAGCAAACGATTGACGGGACAGGGGGCTATCGACACCGGGGAGCTGTTTTTT
CDR3: CASKRLTGQGAIDTGELFF
size: .
D: TRBD1
V: TRBV7-9
J: TRBJ2-2

DNA: TGTGCCAGCAGCCCTCCCCAAGACTACAATGAGCAGTTCTTC
CDR3: CASSPPQDYNEQFF
size: .
D: .
V: TRBV9
J: TRBJ2-1

DNA: TGTGCCAGCAGTGGGGACAGGGAACCTGGCTACACCTTC
CDR3: CASSGDREPGYTF
size: .
D: TRBD1
V: TRBV25-1
J: TRBJ1-2

DNA: TGTGCCAGCAGCTATGATTACAATGAGCAGTTCTTC
CDR3: CASSYDYNEQFF
size: .
D: .
V: TRBV9
J: TRBJ2-1

DNA: TGTGCCATCAGTGAGCTTAGTTCGAGCAATGAGCAGTTCTTC
CDR3: CAISELSSSNEQFF
size: .
D: .
V: TRBV10-3
J: TRBJ2-1

DNA: TGTGCCAGCAGCGTGGGTTTGGCTAATGGTTCGCCCATATATTTT
CDR3: CASSVGLANGSPIYF
size: .
D: .
V: TRBV9
J: TRBJ1-3

DNA: TGTGCCAGCAGTGGACCGGGTCTATATGGCTACACCTTC
CDR3: CASSGPGLYGYTF
size: .
D: .
V: TRBV2
J: TRBJ1-2

DNA: TGTGCCAGCAGCTTAGCCCCACAGGGGAGATCCTACGAGCAGTACTTC
CDR3: CASSLAPQGRSYEQYF
size: .
D: TRBD1
V: TRBV7-2
J: TRBJ2-7

DNA: TGTGCCAGCAGCGCAGAGGCAATTAATCAGCCCCAGCATTTT
CDR3: CASSAEAINQPQHF
size: .
D: .
V: TRBV9
J: TRBJ1-5

DNA: TGTGCCAGCAGCGCAGACAGGGGGCAGGATCAGCCCCAGCATTTT
CDR3: CASSADRGQDQPQHF
size: .
D: TRBD1
V: TRBV11-2
J: TRBJ1-5

DNA: TGTGCCAGCAGTGTACTCGGGGGCCTACCAGGCAATGAGCAGTTCTTC
CDR3: CASSVLGGLPGNEQFF
size: .
D: .
V: TRBV6-1
J: TRBJ2-1

DNA: TGTGCCAGCAGCGCCAAGGACAGGGGTCACGAGCAGTACTTC
CDR3: CASSAKDRGHEQYF
size: .
D: TRBD1
V: TRBV9
J: TRBJ2-7

DNA: TGTGCCAGCAGCGGTTCGGGAGGGGGCGCTTATGGCTACACCTTC
CDR3: CASSGSGGGAYGYTF
size: .
D: TRBD1
V: TRBV9
J: TRBJ1-2

DNA: TGTGCCAGCAGCGCACCTAGTTCCTACAATGAGCAGTTCTTC
CDR3: CASSAPSSYNEQFF
size: .
D: .
V: TRBV9
J: TRBJ2-1

DNA: TGCAGCGTTCGGGACAGGGAGGTTGATACGCAGTATTTT
CDR3: CSVRDREVDTQYF
size: .
D: TRBD1
V: TRBV29-1
J: TRBJ2-3

DNA: TGTGCCAGCAGCCATCGGGGGGCTGGAAACACCATATATTTT
CDR3: CASSHRGAGNTIYF
size: .
D: .
V: TRBV5-6
J: TRBJ1-3

DNA: TGCAGCGTTGGAATTGGGACAGGGCGGAATCAGCCCCAGCATTTT
CDR3: CSVGIGTGRNQPQHF
size: once
D: TRBD1
V: TRBV29-1
J: TRBJ1-5

DNA: TGTGCCATCAGCGACAGGGGGGCGAACACTGAAGCTTTCTTT
CDR3: CAISDRGANTEAFF
size: once
D: TRBD1
V: TRBV10-3
J: TRBJ1-1

DNA: TGTGCCAGCAGCTTGGCCGGGGGGGCCACTGAAGCTTTCTTT
CDR3: CASSLAGGATEAFF
size: .
D: .
V: TRBV5-5
J: TRBJ1-1

DNA: TGTGCCAGTAGTATCCCGGGCACAGGGGGATTCTCCTATGGCTACACCTTC
CDR3: CASSIPGTGGFSYGYTF
size: .
D: TRBD1
V: TRBV19
J: TRBJ1-2

DNA: TGTGCCAGCAGTTCGTCGGACAGGGGAAGCCCCTACTATGGCTACACCTTC
CDR3: CASSSSDRGSPYYGYTF
size: .
D: TRBD1
V: TRBV28
J: TRBJ1-2